Listed here are 20 T cell receptor beta chains from one sample, sequenced in a study of blood T cells in healthy people across ages. Primers used in a second PCR of about 6 to 11 cycles were a sample-barcoded 5' primer and a J-beta primer mix. TCRdb reprocessed the 5' RACE reads via MiXCR and lists one record per CDR3 protein. The table records 550,000 to 750,000 distinct CDR3 sequences, around 21% of them present only once. Sequenced sample: blood. The receptors originated from a man between 65 and 85 years old in good health.

The V gene is TRBV20-1, the J gene TRBJ1-6; D is unclear. The CDR3 is made up of 15 amino acids. Germline values: CDR1 DFQATT, CDR2 SNEGSKA (reference sequence). V was clipped by 1 base and J by 0 bases, with 7 bases between them. The CDR3 is CSARAADSYNSPLHF. The CDR3 region has the DNA TGCAGTGCTAGAGCGGCAGACTCCTATAATTCACCCCTCCACTTT.

The chain joins TRBV2 to TRBJ1-2; D perhaps matches TRBD1 (5 bases). The length of the CDR3 is 15 residues. Germline-derived CDR1 and CDR2 are SNHLY and FYNNEI. V gave up 0 bases and J gave up 2 bases, with 10 bases separating them. CDR3 sequence reads: CASSEARAGNYGYTF. DNA of the CDR3: TGTGCCAGCAGTGAAGCGCGGGCAGGGAACTATGGCTACACCTTC.

This chain links TRBV28 with TRBJ2-3, with 7 positions matching TRBD1. Trimming removed 3 bases from V and 0 bases from J; junction bases left unmatched: 3. The CDR3 spans 15 residues. Germline CDR1 and CDR2: MDHEN and SYDVKM. The CDR3 DNA reads TGTGCCAGCAGTTTGAAGGGGGCTAGCACAGATACGCAGTATTTT. Amino acid sequence: CASSLKGASTDTQYF.

There are a few counts of this clonotype. This CDR3 is CSARGLAGLSYEQYF. The CDR3 DNA reads as TGCAGTGCTAGAGGACTAGCGGGGCTCTCCTACGAGCAGTACTTC. The chain combines TRBV20-1 with TRBJ2-7; 11 nucleotides agree with TRBD2. Germline CDR1 reads DFQATT; CDR2 reads SNEGSKA (reference sequence). With V trimmed by 1 base and J by 0 bases, 2 bases remained unmatched. This CDR3 is 15 amino acids long.

The chain links TRBV7-8 to TRBJ1-3; 8 nucleotides match TRBD1. The germline CDR1 and CDR2 sequences are SGHVS and FQNEAQ. CDR3 length: 14 residues. The V gene end was trimmed by 3 bases and the J gene end by 2 bases; junction bases not matched to a gene: 0. For the CDR3, the DNA is TGTGCCAGCAGCTTGACAGGGGCTGGAAACACCATATATTTT. It codes for CASSLTGAGNTIYF.

The CDR3 nucleotides are TGCAGTGCTCCACAAGAGCACAATGAGCAGTTCTTC. Translating gives CSAPQEHNEQFF. The chain recombines TRBV20-1 with TRBJ2-1; unclear D gene. V lost 5 bases, J lost 5 bases, and 10 bases lay in between. The CDR3 contains 12 residues. Germline loops: CDR1 DFQATT, CDR2 SNEGSKA (reference sequence).

This clonotype has a handful of counts. The V call is TRBV6-5, the J call TRBJ2-5; D may match TRBD1 or TRBD2 (6 bases each). Trimming pared 2 bases from V and 5 bases from J, leaving 12 bases between. CDR1 is MNHEY and CDR2 is SVGAGI in the germline V gene. The CDR3 has 14 residues. Here the CDR3 DNA reads TGTGCCAGCAGTTACGGTGGGGGGCTCGAGACCCAGTACTTC. The encoded protein is CASSYGGGLETQYF.

This chain joins TRBV6-2 or TRBV6-3 and TRBJ2-3; 8 bases match TRBD2. CDR1 and CDR2 from the germline V gene are MNHEY and SVGEGT. This CDR3 is built from 16 residues. V was clipped by 2 bases and J by 5 bases; unmatched bases: 9. Written as DNA, the CDR3 is TGTGCCAGCAGTTACAGAACGGGAGGGCCGGTAGATACGCAGTATTTT. It is translated as CASSYRTGGPVDTQYF.

Ten or more counts support this clonotype. The J gene is TRBJ2-1, the V gene TRBV7-9, with D possibly matching TRBD2 (5 bases). The germline CDR1 and CDR2 sequences are SEHNR and FQNEAQ (reference sequence). The CDR3 length is 17 residues. Between the trimmed V and J ends, which lost 5 bases and 2 bases, there was a span of 19 bases. DNA for the CDR3: TGTGCCAGCAGCCACTACCTAAAGGAGGTCGCCTACAATGAGCAGTTCTTC. Protein: CASSHYLKEVAYNEQFF. Full variable domain (outside the CDR3, taken from reference TRBV7-9 and TRBJ2-1): DTGVSQNPRHKITKRGQNVTFRCDPISEHNRLYWYRQTLGQGPEFLTYFQNEAQLEKSRLLSDRFSAERPKGSFSTLEIQRTEQGDSAMYLCASSHYLKEVAYNEQFFGPGTRLTVL.

This clonotype was seen only a few times. The chain employs TRBV7-9 and TRBJ2-1; 10 nucleotides line up with TRBD2. The CDR3 is made up of 17 amino acids. Trimming took 0 bases from V and 5 from J; bases not matched to a gene: 7. The V gene's germline CDR1 is SEHNR and CDR2 FQNEAQ (reference sequence). CDR3 amino acids: CASSLAYGTSAHNEQFF. CDR3 in DNA: TGTGCCAGCAGCTTAGCCTACGGGACTAGCGCCCACAATGAGCAGTTCTTC.

The V call is TRBV20-1, the J call TRBJ1-4; maybe TRBD1 (6 bases). The V gene lost 6 bases and the J gene lost 4 bases, with 18 bases spanning the gap. CDR1 and CDR2 (germline): DFQATT, SNEGSKA (reference sequence). CDR3 length equals 15 residues. CDR3 DNA sequence: TGCAGTGCCCCCCACTCGGGGGCCTATAATGAAAAACTGTTTTTT. Protein: CSAPHSGAYNEKLFF.

The CDR3 spells CASSLKGRLNTGELFF. The CDR3 nucleotides read TGTGCCAGCAGTCTTAAGGGGAGGTTAAACACCGGGGAGCTGTTTTTT. This chain uses TRBV6-1 with TRBJ2-2; maybe TRBD2 (6 bases). The CDR3 consists of 16 residues. Trimming shortened V by 5 bases and J by 2 bases, and 15 bases separated the two germline ends. Germline loops: CDR1 MNHNS, CDR2 SASEGT.

The J gene is TRBJ2-1, the V gene TRBV28; 8 nucleotides match TRBD1. V was pared by 8 bases and J by 8 bases, with 17 bases of the junction left unmatched. The CDR3 loop spans 16 amino acids. Germline CDR1 is MDHEN and CDR2 is SYDVKM. The CDR3 bases are TGTGCCAGCGCACAGGACAGGGTAAATATCTTCGATGAGCAGTTCTTC. Residues: CASAQDRVNIFDEQFF.

This clonotype has at least ten counts. The rearrangement uses TRBV28 and TRBJ2-7; 11 bases align to TRBD2. J was trimmed by 0 bases and V by 4 bases; bases with no gene match: 5. There are 16 residues in the CDR3. The germline gives CDR1 MDHEN, CDR2 SYDVKM. The CDR3 region has the DNA TGTGCCAGCAGTTACTCCGGGACTAGCGGCTCCTACGAGCAGTACTTC. This sequence encodes CASSYSGTSGSYEQYF.

The V gene is TRBV21-1, the J gene TRBJ2-7. TRBV21-1 is an annotated pseudogene. The CDR3 is made up of 14 amino acids. The CDR3 spells CASSKAPLGYEQYF. As DNA, the CDR3 is TGTGCCAGCAGCAAAGCGCCTTTGGGCTACGAGCAGTACTTC.

This clonotype was recorded many times. The V gene is TRBV7-9, the J gene TRBJ1-2, with D maybe TRBD1 (6 bases). CDR3 size: 13 residues. In germline, CDR1 is SEHNR, CDR2 FQNEAQ (reference sequence). V dropped 0 bases and J dropped 7 bases, with 9 bases sitting between them. In DNA, the CDR3 is TGTGCCAGCAGCTTAGCAGGGGGTGTTGGCTACACCTTC. It specifies CASSLAGGVGYTF. Based on the CDR3 plus reference TRBV7-9 and TRBJ1-2, the full variable domain is DTGVSQNPRHKITKRGQNVTFRCDPISEHNRLYWYRQTLGQGPEFLTYFQNEAQLEKSRLLSDRFSAERPKGSFSTLEIQRTEQGDSAMYLCASSLAGGVGYTFGSGTRLTVV.

The chain has TRBV9 and TRBJ1-1; no firm D call. Trimming removed 0 bases from V and 1 base from J, with 10 bases in between. Germline-derived CDR1 and CDR2 are SGDLS and YYNGEE. The CDR3 totals 15 residues. This CDR3 is CASSVDSWTNTEAFF. The CDR3 bases are TGTGCCAGCAGCGTAGATAGTTGGACGAACACTGAAGCTTTCTTT.

CDR3 residues: CSVDTGWGEETQYF. The CDR3 DNA is TGCAGCGTAGACACAGGGTGGGGAGAAGAGACCCAGTACTTC. The chain employs TRBV29-1 and TRBJ2-5, with a tentative D call TRBD1 (6 bases). V lost 6 bases and J lost 3, with 17 bases in between. This CDR3 has 14 residues. The V gene's germline CDR1 is SQVTM and CDR2 ANQGSEA.

The chain employs TRBV9 and TRBJ2-5, with 8 bases fitting TRBD1. V was pared by 1 base and J by 2 bases, with 4 bases of the junction left unmatched. CDR1 is SGDLS and CDR2 is YYNGEE in the germline V gene. CDR3 size: 15 residues. CDR3 in amino acids: CASSVSGQGQETQYF. The CDR3 bases are TGTGCCAGCAGCGTATCCGGACAGGGACAAGAGACCCAGTACTTC.

This clonotype was counted only a few times. This chain joins TRBV2 and TRBJ2-2, with D uncertain. CDR1 is SNHLY, CDR2 FYNNEI, per germline. V shed 6 bases and J shed 10 bases, with 9 bases lying between them. CDR3 length: 11 residues. CDR3 amino acids: CASSLRTELFF. The CDR3 coding sequence is TGTGCCAGCAGCCTGAGGACGGAGCTGTTTTTT.